Detailed here is one TCR beta chain. Germline CDR1 is MNHNY and CDR2 is SVGAGI (reference sequence). The junction had 16 bases not matched to a gene; V was cut back by 6 bases and J by 5 bases. This CDR3 is built from 17 residues. The data stem from a study of blood T cells in healthy people across ages. A sample-barcoded 5' primer and a J-beta primer mix were used in a second PCR of about 7 to 12 cycles. TCRdb processed the 5' RACE reads anew with MiXCR; each CDR3 protein has one entry. The sample records 700,000 or so distinct CDR3 sequences, about 20% being singletons. V gene TRBV6-6 combines with J gene TRBJ2-3; 8 nucleotides line up with TRBD1. The receptor was isolated from a man between 65 and 85 years old in good health. Sequencing was carried out using blood. CDR3 region: CASRMRGTGEAGDTQYF. The DNA for the CDR3 is TGTGCCAGCAGGATGCGAGGGACAGGTGAGGCGGGAGATACGCAGTATTTT.